This T cell receptor beta chain was sequenced during a study of cytomegalovirus exposure and HLA in healthy donors (dated by TCRdb to 2016 to 2017). With regard to the full study: According to an earlier analysis of a few hundred of the donors, roughly 180 million T cells yielded 90 million to 130 million unique TCR beta sequences and 276 Gb of sequence data. To predict cytomegalovirus infection status, the study combined high-throughput TCR immunosequencing, statistical association of individual TCRs with disease status, and machine learning. To study patterns of TCR occurrence, a later analysis re-analyzed previously published TCR beta repertoires from more than 550 donors and added high-resolution HLA genotyping. The number of typed donors differed by locus: about 629-630 for A, B, C, DRB1 and DQB1; 522 for DQA1; around 580 for DPA1; and around 450 for DPB1. In the later analysis, no new phenotypic data were used to find candidate immune exposures; instead, reliance was placed on TCR beta sequences and their occurrence across donors. An early release covering 550 to 700 HLA-typed donors comprised around 300 gigabases of sequencing data and roughly 86 million unique TCR sequences. On average, 235,054 unique TCR beta nucleotide sequences were sequenced per donor among 398 genotyped donors of the cohort, with roughly 18% of those sequences being non-productive. Alongside the repertoire data, information on donor age, sex, ethnicity and CMV serostatus was compiled. Roughly five DR-DQ haplotypes were handled as single units for association and clustering, since linkage in the cohort was strong. Class I and class II HLA loci were covered by the typing at four-digit resolution. The study was designed to test whether signatures of past pathogen exposure could be identified by cataloging public T cell receptors. Among the roughly 390 genotyped donors, around 81% belonged to the genetic ancestry cluster associated with self-reported Caucasian donors. Every repertoire in the discovery cohort had been generated on one and the same sequencing platform. To decide whether each TCR beta V gene segment behaved as functional or pseudogenic, an earlier analysis of some 570 of the donors relied on high-throughput TCR beta sequencing. Using immunosequencing, the study profiled T cell repertoires from 666 subjects and related those repertoires to cytomegalovirus serostatus. In addition to the first cohort of approximately 670 subjects, a separate validation cohort of approximately 110 different subjects was used. A later genetic analysis took genome-wide SNP genotypes for about 65% of the 666 donors and used that subset as a discovery cohort.

A note on this clone: No antigen is known for it. It has no much larger one-base neighbor in the sample; base qualities were not kept.

Receptors were amplified or captured by the immunoSEQ multiplex PCR assay. The multiplex PCR relied on a mix of 60 forward primers for TCR Vbeta segments and 13 reverse primers for TCR Jbeta segments. Amplification of the CDR3 region of rearranged TCR beta genes was performed with a multiplex PCR assay on genomic DNA. On the Illumina HiSeq System, the amplified TCR beta libraries were sequenced as 87-base-pair reads. Under the source paper's analysis protocol: A later analysis counted some 80 million unique TCR beta chains across the roughly 700 repertoires, and 9.5 million to 11 million of these chains were shared by at least two donors. To remove PCR and sequencing errors, raw reads were error-corrected and collapsed into unique sequences using a nearest-neighbor algorithm that merged closely related sequences. V, D and J gene segments were assigned by aligning CDR3 sequences to IMGT reference sequences. For a sequence to be retained, a match of at least six nucleotides was required to both a V gene segment and a J gene segment. Rearrangements were called productive when the CDR3 lacked stop codons and stayed in frame with V and J; all others were non-productive. CDR3 was defined according to IMGT convention as the region running from the second conserved V-encoded cysteine to the conserved J-encoded phenylalanine. In an earlier analysis of more than 550 of the donors, sequences lacking an unambiguous match to a single V gene segment were excluded. An earlier analysis of several hundred of the donors called V segments functional above 56.7% productive rearrangements and segregating when the between-donor standard deviation exceeded 5%. A statistical classification framework was built for diagnosing cytomegalovirus status from the catalog of TCR beta chain sequences. V and J gene assignment, in a later analysis, came from comparing TCR nucleotide sequences with IMGT/GENE-DB human TR gene sequences. A later analysis assigned CDR3 sequences and most-parsimonious VDJ recombination scenarios with the TCRdist pipeline. In a later analysis, each TCR beta chain was defined by its CDR3 amino acid sequence together with its V-gene family, and reads without a unique V-gene family were excluded. As a way to deal with suspected cross-contamination and a sequencing artifact, a later analysis dropped nearly 600 nucleotide sequences that were highly shared and had low generation probability. For each public chain, a later analysis derived a clonal expansion index from normalized ranks of inferred template counts within each repertoire. Generation probabilities in a later analysis came from a VDJ recombination model fitted to out-of-frame rearrangements, and those results were checked against IGoR. In a later analysis, hypergeometric tests were used to score TCR-TCR, TCR-HLA and TCR-CMV co-occurrence, with a repertoire-size bias correction applied to TCR pairs. In a later analysis, false discovery rates were estimated by permuting HLA or CMV assignments 20 times. A later analysis grouped co-occurring TCRs with DBSCAN, adding TCRdist sequence similarity when clustering within HLA-allele-positive subsets. Repertoires with fewer than 30,000 or more than 120,000 public chains were left out of co-occurrence clustering, as were five repertoires with anomalous nucleotide sharing. As stored in TCRdb, this immuneACCESS dataset retains in-frame rearrangements with V and J assigned. A fraction of the clones does not appear; measured against another copy, unresolved V genes explain less than half of the discrepancy, and the remainder lacks a known reason. For V, J and clone size, that table is used; D and trimming come from the DNA. For this sample the table gives about 160,000 clones, of which 71% were detected only once. Of the sample, approximately 3% falls within the top ten clones.

Broad study findings and their caveats: Because counts were too low, 15 or so rarely observed V segments, including chromosome 9 orphons, were excluded from the earlier analysis of around 590 of the donors. Roughly uniform sequencing depth across donors was assumed in presence/absence analyses, although this assumption may not hold. Assigning TCR associations to individual alleles was difficult when HLA alleles, especially DR and DQ, strongly co-occurred. A later genetic analysis reported fewer N-insertions in productive TCRs among donors in an Asian-associated ancestry cluster than the roughly 620-donor mean. In a later analysis, the rate of TCR association differed among HLA loci, with DRB1 alleles having the most associated TCRs and HLA-C alleles having the fewest. The authors suggested that the approach could potentially be extended to other disease states and immunological phenotypes. Across donors, most TCR sequences were observed very rarely, whereas some public TCRs were present in many individuals. Cytomegalovirus status was reported to be diagnosed by the classifier with high specificity and sensitivity in both the original and validation cohorts. The study listed approximately 150 TCR beta chains as associated with cytomegalovirus. In a later genetic analysis, a missense DCLRE1C variant was associated with V-gene and J-gene trimming of TCR beta chains, and the association was replicated in an independent cohort. Immune exposure information for the cohort was limited to CMV serostatus. In an earlier analysis of approximately 590 of the donors, most TCR beta V segments appeared in productive rearrangements about 90% or about 30% of the time, broadly matching IMGT annotations. Correlated functional status among segregating V segments might reflect linkage disequilibrium, but an unknown experimental factor could not be ruled out. In a later analysis, HLA-associated TCR beta chains showed more clonal expansion and lower generation probabilities than non-associated chains that were equally common. In vitro tests confirmed that a few of the cytomegalovirus-associated TCR beta chains recognize cytomegalovirus antigens. According to a later analysis, parvovirus B19, influenza, CMV and Epstein-Barr virus appeared linked to several top co-occurrence clusters. A cluster of highly shared sequence variants was judged likely to be a technical artifact of the sequencing pipeline. In a later analysis, most CMV-associated TCR beta chains were found to appear HLA-restricted, with HLA associations seemingly driven largely by CMV exposure. At a false discovery rate of 0.05, a later analysis linked under 20,000 TCR beta sequences to specific HLA alleles. This cohort had only TCR beta chains sequenced, and the lack of alpha or paired-chain data limited which features could be detected. A further reported finding was that TCR beta sequences accurately predicted the HLA-A and HLA-B alleles for most subjects in the first cohort. Because HLA typing was unavailable for some donors at each locus, only the typed subset was used in association tests.

The cohort was made up of approximately 670 healthy bone marrow donors. At the time of sampling, every cohort member was nominally healthy, though immune exposures that went unrecorded were likely present. The donor tested CMV seronegative, placing the donor among the approximately 360 seronegative members of the cohort. A peripheral blood sample was provided by each donor, and peripheral blood mononuclear cells were used for TCR beta sequencing. Genomic DNA was extracted from the blood cell samples with the Qiagen DNeasy Blood Extraction Kit. The TCR comes from a woman aged 25 to 39 in good health and CMV-seronegative. Sequencing was performed on PBMCs.

The CDR3 has the sequence CASSVLGTRPCSYGYTF. The DNA reads TGTGCCAGCAGCGTATTAGGGACACGACCCTGTAGCTATGGCTACACCTTC. The V and J segments used are TRBV9 and TRBJ1-2; perhaps TRBD1 is the D gene, with 6 bases matching. Per the germline V gene, SGDLS is the CDR1 and YYNGEE is the CDR2. V loses 1 base, J loses 4 bases, and the germline ends lie 20 bases apart. Its CDR3 holds 17 amino acids, cysteine through phenylalanine. Of all the DNA, just the CDR3 is kept, 51 bases in frame from base 1.